The 32 T cell receptor beta chains presented below share a single source sample, sequenced in a study of T cells in localized non-small cell lung cancer. Profiled with immunoSEQ multiplex PCR; TCRdb holds only in-frame clones, not every one. The table lists about 1,700 clones, around a quarter of them singletons. The specimen was normal lung tissue next to the tumor, collected before any cancer treatment. These receptors all stem from a female donor over 55 with stage II squamous cell lung carcinoma.

The rearrangement uses TRBV9 and TRBJ1-5; the D is unclear. The CDR3 contains 14 residues. The ends were cut back, 5 bases at V and 4 bases at J, with 13 bases in the middle. Germline V gene lookup returns CDR1 SGDLS and CDR2 YYNGEE. The CDR3 nucleotides are TGTGCCAGCAGTGCTTCGTCGGATAATCAGCCCCAGCATTTT. Translated, it gives CASSASSDNQPQHF.

The DNA of the CDR3 is TGTGCCAGCAGCGTAGGAGGGACAGGGAAGAACTATGGCTACACCTTC. Encoded protein: CASSVGGTGKNYGYTF. This sequence joins TRBV9 and TRBJ1-2; 9 bases align to TRBD1. The CDR3 is 16 residues long. Germline V lookup: CDR1 SGDLS, CDR2 YYNGEE. V gave up 0 bases and J gave up 2 bases; unmatched junction bases: 5.

This chain connects TRBV6-8 to TRBJ1-6; D is unclear. Germline V lookup: CDR1 MNHGY, CDR2 SAAAGT. The CDR3 spans 16 residues. The V and J ends lost 1 base and 6 bases respectively, with 13 bases between them. The CDR3 region has the DNA TGTGCCAGCAGTTACTTACCACGAGGGATTAATTCACCCCTCCACTTT. It is translated as CASSYLPRGINSPLHF.

The chain combines TRBV28 with TRBJ1-2; 7 bases line up with TRBD1. This CDR3 comprises 14 residues. Trimming at V came to 5 bases and at J to 5 bases, leaving 8 bases not matched to a gene. Germline assignment: CDR1 MDHEN and CDR2 SYDVKM. CDR3 bases: TGTGCCAGCAGTCGACAACAGGGGAGGTATGGCTACACCTTC. Its protein is CASSRQQGRYGYTF.

The V call is TRBV14, the J call TRBJ2-3, with 8 bases matching TRBD2. Germline CDR1 SGHDN, CDR2 FVKESK. The CDR3 sequence is 17 residues long. Trimming removed 1 base from V and 2 bases from J; junction bases left unmatched: 8. CDR3 coding DNA: TGTGCCAGCAGCCAAGCGGCGGGTAGCGGGGACACAGATACGCAGTATTTT. Its protein product is CASSQAAGSGDTDTQYF.

This clone was picked up a small number of times. The V gene is TRBV19, the J gene TRBJ1-2, with 7 bases lining up with TRBD1. Germline V gives CDR1 LNHDA, CDR2 SQIVND (reference sequence). The CDR3 totals 15 residues. V trimming: 7 bases; J trimming: 2 bases; junction bases outside the gene matches: 10. CDR3 amino acids: CASTPAGTENYGYTF. DNA for the CDR3: TGTGCCAGTACCCCCGCCGGGACAGAGAACTATGGCTACACCTTC.

V usage is TRBV28 and J usage is TRBJ1-3; no definite D call. Germline V gene sequence: CDR1 MDHEN, CDR2 SYDVKM. The ends were cut back, 2 bases at V and 1 base at J, with 12 bases in the middle. The CDR3 has 16 residues. The CDR3: CASSLNSLRSGNTIYF. As DNA, the CDR3 is TGTGCCAGCAGTTTAAATAGCCTGAGGTCTGGAAACACCATATATTTT. The full variable domain, its missing parts supplied by reference TRBV28 and TRBJ1-3, is DVKVTQSSRYLVKRTGEKVFLECVQDMDHENMFWYRQDPGLGLRLIYFSYDVKMKEKGDIPEGYSVSREKKERFSLILESASTNQTSMYLCASSLNSLRSGNTIYFGEGSWLTVV.

Only a few counts were recorded for this clone. The rearrangement links TRBV6-8 to TRBJ1-1, with D hard to call. Germline CDR1 is MNHGY and CDR2 is SAAAGT. V lost 6 bases and J 1 base, leaving 9 bases between the germline ends. The CDR3 is made up of 13 amino acids. This chain's CDR3 is CASRRDGNTEAFF. The CDR3 bases are TGTGCCAGCAGACGCGACGGGAACACTGAAGCTTTCTTT.

The chain recombines TRBV6-8 with TRBJ1-5; D ambiguous. Germline assignment: CDR1 MNHGY and CDR2 SAAAGT. With 0 bases removed from V and 7 bases from J, the gap between germline ends came to 4 bases. This CDR3 is 12 amino acids long. The CDR3 DNA follows: TGTGCCAGCAGTTACTCGAGACAGCCCCAGCATTTT. Protein sequence: CASSYSRQPQHF.

This clone has only a few counts. The chain employs TRBV6-8 and TRBJ1-4, with D tentatively TRBD1 (5 bases). The CDR3 consists of 13 residues. Germline CDR1 reads MNHGY; CDR2 reads SAAAGT. V dropped 10 bases and J dropped 5 bases, with 14 bases sitting between them. The chain's CDR3 is CAIRRDLNEKLFF. The CDR3 region has the DNA TGTGCCATCAGACGGGACCTGAATGAAAAACTGTTTTTT.

CDR3 in amino acids: CSVEELGGEGSTQYF. The CDR3 DNA reads TGCAGCGTTGAAGAACTTGGAGGGGAGGGATCCACGCAGTATTTT. The V and J genes are TRBV29-1 and TRBJ2-3, with 7 nucleotides matching TRBD2. Trimming cost V 0 bases and J 9 bases; bases outside gene matches: 12. The germline gives CDR1 SQVTM, CDR2 ANQGSEA. CDR3 length: 15 residues.

In DNA form, the CDR3 reads TGCGCCAGCAGCCCCAGGGACAGGGAATATGGCAATCAGCCCCAGCATTTT. Encoded protein: CASSPRDREYGNQPQHF. This chain links TRBV4-1 with TRBJ1-5, with 9 bases aligning to TRBD1. Per germline, CDR1 MGHRA and CDR2 YSYEKL. V dropped 4 bases and J dropped 2; count of bases not matched to a gene: 9. The CDR3 is made up of 17 amino acids.

The V and J genes are TRBV5-1 and TRBJ1-3; tentative D call: TRBD1 (6 bases). Germline V gives CDR1 SGHRS, CDR2 YFSETQ. The V gene lost 1 base and the J gene lost 2 bases, with 10 bases spanning the gap. The CDR3 spans 15 residues. CDR3 nucleotide sequence: TGCGCCAGCAGCTTGTCGGCAGGGGCTGGAAACACCATATATTTT. Protein product: CASSLSAGAGNTIYF.

This clone is large by share. This chain links TRBV11-3 with TRBJ2-5, with D maybe TRBD1 (6 bases). The CDR3 is 16 amino acids. V lost 3 bases and J 4 bases, leaving 18 bases between the germline ends. Germline CDR1 reads SGHNT; CDR2 reads YENEEA. The CDR3 DNA sequence: TGTGCCAGCAGCTTGAGGGGCAGGGGTTGGGTAGAGACCCAGTACTTC. Protein: CASSLRGRGWVETQYF.

This clone turned up a few times. The genes are TRBV29-1 and TRBJ2-7; D is ambiguous. Trimming took 6 bases from V and 3 from J, leaving 9 bases between them. CDR1 is SQVTM and CDR2 is ANQGSEA in the germline V gene. There are 11 residues in the CDR3. CDR3 loop: CSVVLNYEQYV. Here the CDR3 DNA reads TGCAGCGTCGTCCTGAACTACGAGCAGTACGTC.

The chain uses TRBV11-3 and TRBJ1-4, with 9 nucleotides matching TRBD1. The CDR3 is 18 amino acids. The germline V gene encodes CDR1 SGHNT and CDR2 YENEEA. Trimming cost V 5 bases and J 7 bases; bases outside gene matches: 17. The CDR3 bases are TGTGCCAGCAGCCCCGCCGACAGGGGGAGCCTGGGGTCTGAAAAACTGTTTTTT. Its translation is CASSPADRGSLGSEKLFF. The variable domain in full, with the rest retrieved from reference TRBV11-3 and TRBJ1-4, is EAGVVQSPRYKIIEKKQPVAFWCNPISGHNTLYWYLQNLGQGPELLIRYENEEAVDDSQLPKDRFSAERLKGVDSTLKIQPAELGDSAVYLCASSPADRGSLGSEKLFFGSGTQLSVL.

The chain is built from TRBV9 and TRBJ2-1, with 9 bases fitting TRBD2. The CDR3 is 19 residues long. V shed 4 bases, J shed 2 bases, and the junction held 16 bases outside the gene matches. The germline V gene has CDR1 SGDLS and CDR2 YYNGEE. In nucleotides, the CDR3 is TGTGCCAGCAGCCCCCAAACTGGTAGCGGGAGCTTTACCTACAATGAGCAGTTCTTC. Amino acid sequence: CASSPQTGSGSFTYNEQFF.

This clone was detected a few times. The rearrangement uses TRBV6-8 and TRBJ2-5, with D perhaps matching TRBD2 (7 bases). CDR1 MNHGY and CDR2 SAAAGT come from the germline V gene. V was cut by 7 bases and J by 4 bases, with 22 bases left in between. The CDR3 consists of 16 residues. CDR3 protein: CASTARGGGRGETQYF. The CDR3 coding sequence is TGTGCCAGCACCGCCCGTGGGGGGGGGCGAGGAGAGACCCAGTACTTC.

V is TRBV19 and J is TRBJ2-1, with TRBD2 matching 7 bases. Trimming removed 7 bases from V and 3 bases from J; junction bases left unmatched: 9. The CDR3 has 15 residues. CDR1 and CDR2 from the germline V gene are LNHDA and SQIVND (reference sequence). The CDR3 reads CASTVGGGGYNEQFF. The DNA for the CDR3 is TGTGCCAGTACCGTAGGTGGGGGGGGCTACAATGAGCAGTTCTTC.

The CDR3 bases are TGTGCCAGCAGCTTACACCGAACGGGGAGCTCCTATAATTCACCCCTCCACTTT. Encoded protein: CASSLHRTGSSYNSPLHF. The chain uses TRBV11-3 and TRBJ1-6; D remains unclear. The CDR3 loop spans 18 amino acids. Germline CDR1 and CDR2: SGHNT and YENEEA. V lost 2 bases, J lost 0 bases, and 14 bases lay in between.

This clone was found a few times. The chain has TRBV29-1 and TRBJ2-2, with 10 bases identical to TRBD2. The CDR3 is made up of 15 amino acids. Trimming at V came to 1 base and at J to 7 bases, leaving 6 bases not matched to a gene. Germline V gene sequence: CDR1 SQVTM, CDR2 ANQGSEA. The CDR3 loop is CSVEGNTSGNGELFF. For the CDR3, the DNA is TGCAGCGTTGAAGGTAATACTAGCGGGAACGGGGAGCTGTTTTTT.

This clone was counted a few times. The V gene is TRBV28, the J gene TRBJ2-2; D assignment may be TRBD1 or TRBD2 (5 bases each). The germline gives CDR1 MDHEN, CDR2 SYDVKM. CDR3 size: 13 residues. Trimming left V 6 bases short and J 4 bases short, with 9 bases between. The chain's CDR3 is CASSQRGTGELFF. The CDR3 bases are TGTGCCAGCAGCCAGAGGGGCACCGGGGAGCTGTTTTTT.

The sample holds a few counts of this clone. The J gene is TRBJ1-4, the V gene TRBV9, with D perhaps matching TRBD1 (5 bases). CDR3 length: 15 amino acids. The V end was cut by 5 bases, the J end by 10 bases, with 21 bases between. Germline CDR1 SGDLS, CDR2 YYNGEE. The chain's CDR3 is CASSEAPGVQGKLFF. DNA of the CDR3: TGTGCCAGCAGTGAAGCGCCGGGGGTCCAGGGAAAACTGTTTTTT.

The sample holds one count of this clone. The chain has TRBV19 and TRBJ2-5; a possible D gene is TRBD2 (5 bases). Germline lookup yields CDR1 LNHDA and CDR2 SQIVND (reference sequence). V lost 7 bases to trimming and J lost 7 bases, with 16 bases between them. This CDR3 is built from 13 residues. CDR3 sequence (DNA): TGTGCCAGTACCGCGGGCCCGGCGGCGACCCAGTACTTC. This gives the protein CASTAGPAATQYF. The whole variable domain, filled in from reference TRBV19 and TRBJ2-5, reads DGGITQSPKYLFRKEGQNVTLSCEQNLNHDAMYWYRQDPGQGLRLIYYSQIVNDFQKGDIAEGYSVSREKKESFPLTVTSAQKNPTAFYLCASTAGPAATQYFGPGTRLLVL.

This clone came up a few times. This chain links TRBV19 with TRBJ1-2; 8 bases map to TRBD1. Germline CDR1 is LNHDA and CDR2 is SQIVND (reference sequence). The trim removed 10 bases at V and 4 bases at J, leaving 11 bases unmatched. The CDR3 is made up of 14 amino acids. Here the CDR3 reads CATARGQVGYGYTF. In DNA, the CDR3 is TGTGCCACCGCTAGGGGACAGGTCGGCTATGGCTACACCTTC.

This clone was picked up a small number of times. The chain employs TRBV9 and TRBJ1-6; TRBD1 matches at 7 bases. After removal of 5 bases from V and 6 bases from J, the junction contained 5 bases not matched to a gene. The length of the CDR3 is 14 residues. Germline assignment: CDR1 SGDLS and CDR2 YYNGEE. The CDR3 region has the DNA TGTGCCAGCAGTTGGACAGGCCCTAATTCACCCCTCCACTTT. Its translation: CASSWTGPNSPLHF.

The chain employs TRBV19 and TRBJ2-5; TRBD1 is a possible D gene (6 bases). This CDR3 contains 16 residues. Germline CDR1 LNHDA, CDR2 SQIVND (reference sequence). The V and J ends lost 3 bases and 4 bases respectively, with 18 bases between them. The CDR3 sequence: CASSMRLWGLVETQYF. The CDR3 nucleotides read TGTGCCAGTAGTATGCGACTCTGGGGGCTGGTAGAGACCCAGTACTTC.

This clone was counted between two and nine times. The CDR3 loop is CASSPWTGGDNTEAFF. DNA of the CDR3: TGTGCCAGTAGTCCCTGGACAGGGGGCGACAACACTGAAGCTTTCTTT. This chain uses TRBV19 with TRBJ1-1; 11 bases match TRBD1. Germline assignment: CDR1 LNHDA and CDR2 SQIVND (reference sequence). The CDR3 has 16 residues. Germline trimming cut 5 bases from V and 2 bases from J; bases unmatched to any gene: 7. Complete variable domain (other parts from reference TRBV19 and TRBJ1-1): DGGITQSPKYLFRKEGQNVTLSCEQNLNHDAMYWYRQDPGQGLRLIYYSQIVNDFQKGDIAEGYSVSREKKESFPLTVTSAQKNPTAFYLCASSPWTGGDNTEAFFGQGTRLTVV.

This clone has just a few counts. V is TRBV11-3 and J is TRBJ1-5, with D possibly being TRBD1 (5 bases). The V and J ends lost 0 bases and 9 bases respectively, with 18 bases between them. CDR3 size: 16 residues. Germline V lookup: CDR1 SGHNT, CDR2 YENEEA. CDR3 region: CASSLEVGGALGPQHF. In DNA form, the CDR3 reads TGTGCCAGCAGCTTAGAAGTCGGAGGGGCTTTGGGGCCCCAGCATTTT.

The gene calls are TRBV6-8 and TRBJ1-2, with a weak D call TRBD1 (6 bases). The ends were cut back, 7 bases at V and 7 bases at J, with 13 bases in the middle. This CDR3 comprises 12 residues. Germline CDR1 reads MNHGY; CDR2 reads SAAAGT. This CDR3 is CASINGQPGYTF. The CDR3 DNA reads as TGTGCCAGCATAAACGGACAGCCTGGCTACACCTTC.

The gene calls are TRBV23-1 and TRBJ1-1; 9 bases agree with TRBD1. TRBV23-1 carries the ORF label, with uncertain function. The V segment lost 6 bases and the J segment 5 bases; nucleotides outside the gene matches: 4. This CDR3 is 13 amino acids long. CDR3 in amino acids: CASSLGTGTEAFF. In DNA form, the CDR3 reads TGCGCCAGCAGCTTGGGGACAGGGACTGAAGCTTTCTTT.

Within the sample, this clone is large. The V call is TRBV15, the J call TRBJ2-1, with D perhaps TRBD2 (7 bases). Trimming shortened V by 1 base and J by 3 bases, and 16 bases separated the two germline ends. The length of the CDR3 is 17 residues. Germline loops: CDR1 LNHNV, CDR2 YYDKDF (reference sequence). CDR3 in amino acids: CATSRVQGLTDYNEQFF. As DNA, the CDR3 is TGTGCCACCAGCAGAGTACAGGGACTAACCGACTACAATGAGCAGTTCTTC. The full variable domain, rest sourced from reference TRBV15 and TRBJ2-1, is DAMVIQNPRYQVTQFGKPVTLSCSQTLNHNVMYWYQQKSSQAPKLLFHYYDKDFNNEADTPDNFQSRRPNTSFCFLDIRSPGLGDTAMYLCATSRVQGLTDYNEQFFGPGTRLTVL.